This TCR beta chain was found in a study of T-cell reconstitution after alpha-beta-depleted transplantation in children. Study results and caveats: T-cell numbers and diversity one year post-transplant derived largely from freshly generated T cells. The origin of high day-60 TCRbeta diversity in some patients lay in surviving recipient T cells and thymic progenitors. Alpha-beta T cells present about two months after transplant were reported to originate from several hundred expanded graft clones.

Germline V gene sequence: CDR1 SGHNT, CDR2 YENEEA. Trimming removed 1 base at V and 7 bases at J, with 11 bases between. The CDR3 runs 14 residues. Preparing the TCRbeta library involved the use of unique molecular identifiers. TCRdb re-analysed the PCR reads in MiXCR, keeping a single row per CDR3 protein. This table has about 400,000 distinct CDR3 sequences, 15% to 20% appearing once. Worth noting for this clonotype: Antigen: not known.

The chain uses TRBV11-3 and TRBJ2-1, with D unclear. This TCR was sampled from a boy in the first two years of life who had a stem cell transplant for Wiskott-Aldrich syndrome, so the T cells may come from the graft donor. Sequencing was performed on PBMCs, mostly from graft donor cells, taken 360 days after TCRalphabeta/CD19-depleted stem cell transplant. CDR3 DNA sequence: TGTGCCAGCAGCTTAGGGCCTAGGCGGAATGAGCAGTTCTTC. Its translation is CASSLGPRRNEQFF.